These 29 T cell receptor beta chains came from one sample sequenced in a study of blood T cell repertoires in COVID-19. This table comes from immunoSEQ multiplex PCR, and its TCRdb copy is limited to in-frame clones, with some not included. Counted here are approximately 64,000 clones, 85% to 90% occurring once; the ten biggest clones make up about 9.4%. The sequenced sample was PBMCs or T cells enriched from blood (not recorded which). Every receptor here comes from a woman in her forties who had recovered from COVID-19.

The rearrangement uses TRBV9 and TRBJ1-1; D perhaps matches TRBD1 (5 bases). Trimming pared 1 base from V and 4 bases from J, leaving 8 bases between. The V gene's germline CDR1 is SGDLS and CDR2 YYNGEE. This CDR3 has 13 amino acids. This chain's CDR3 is CASSVQGGTEAFF. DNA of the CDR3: TGTGCCAGCAGCGTACAGGGTGGCACTGAAGCTTTCTTT. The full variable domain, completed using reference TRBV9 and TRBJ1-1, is DSGVTQTPKHLITATGQRVTLRCSPRSGDLSVYWYQQSLDQGLQFLIQYYNGEERAKGNILERFSAQQFPDLHSELNLSSLELGDSALYFCASSVQGGTEAFFGQGTRLTVV.

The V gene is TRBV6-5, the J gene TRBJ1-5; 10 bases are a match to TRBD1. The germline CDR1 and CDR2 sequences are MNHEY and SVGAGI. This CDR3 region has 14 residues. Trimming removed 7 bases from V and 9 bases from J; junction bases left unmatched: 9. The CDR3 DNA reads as TGTGCCAGCACCGCAGGACAGGGGGGGCGGCCCCAGCATTTT. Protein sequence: CASTAGQGGRPQHF.

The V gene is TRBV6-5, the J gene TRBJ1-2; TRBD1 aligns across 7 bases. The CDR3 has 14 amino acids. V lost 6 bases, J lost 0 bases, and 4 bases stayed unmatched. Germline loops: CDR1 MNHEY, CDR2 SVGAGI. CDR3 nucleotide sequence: TGTGCCAGCAGCCCCGGGACAGCTAACTATGGCTACACCTTC. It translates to CASSPGTANYGYTF.

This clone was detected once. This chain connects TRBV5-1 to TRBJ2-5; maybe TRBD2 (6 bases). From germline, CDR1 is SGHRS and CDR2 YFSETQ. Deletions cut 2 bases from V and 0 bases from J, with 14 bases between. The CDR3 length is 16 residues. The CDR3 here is CASSFRDFMYQETQYF. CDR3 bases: TGCGCCAGCAGCTTCCGGGACTTTATGTACCAAGAGACCCAGTACTTC. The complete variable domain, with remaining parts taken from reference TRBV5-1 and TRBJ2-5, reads KAGVTQTPRYLIKTRGQQVTLSCSPISGHRSVSWYQQTPGQGLQFLFEYFSETQRNKGNFPGRFSGRQFSNSRSEMNVSTLELGDSALYLCASSFRDFMYQETQYFGPGTRLLVL.

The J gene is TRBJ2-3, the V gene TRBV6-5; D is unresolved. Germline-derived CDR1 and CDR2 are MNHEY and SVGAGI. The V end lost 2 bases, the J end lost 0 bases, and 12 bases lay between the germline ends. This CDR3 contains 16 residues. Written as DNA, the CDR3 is TGTGCCAGCAGTTACGGTACCTCCACTAGCACAGATACGCAGTATTTT. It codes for CASSYGTSTSTDTQYF.

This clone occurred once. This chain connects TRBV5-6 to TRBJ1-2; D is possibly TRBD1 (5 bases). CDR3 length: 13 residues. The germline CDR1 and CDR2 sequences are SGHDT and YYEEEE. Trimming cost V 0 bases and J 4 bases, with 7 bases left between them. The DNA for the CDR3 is TGTGCCAGCAGCTTGGGACAGTCCTATGGCTACACCTTC. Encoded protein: CASSLGQSYGYTF.

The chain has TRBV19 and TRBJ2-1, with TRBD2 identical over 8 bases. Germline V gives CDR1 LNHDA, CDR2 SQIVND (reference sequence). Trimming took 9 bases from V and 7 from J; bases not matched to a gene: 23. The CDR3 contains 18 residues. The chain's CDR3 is CASDPLRGSGGVWNEQFF. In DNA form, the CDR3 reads TGTGCCAGCGACCCACTAAGAGGATCGGGGGGGGTTTGGAATGAGCAGTTCTTC.

The CDR3 is CASSSRTGTLRETQYF. Written as DNA, the CDR3 is TGTGCCAGCAGCTCCCGGACAGGGACCTTACGGGAGACCCAGTACTTC. The chain couples TRBV11-1 to TRBJ2-5; 8 positions agree with TRBD1. V was clipped by 4 bases and J by 5 bases; unmatched bases: 12. The CDR3 loop spans 16 amino acids. The germline CDR1 and CDR2 sequences are SGHAT and FQDESV (reference sequence). Based on the CDR3 plus reference TRBV11-1 and TRBJ2-5, the full variable domain is EAEVAQSPRYKITEKSQAVAFWCDPISGHATLYWYRQILGQGPELLVQFQDESVVDDSQLPKDRFSAERLKGVDSTLKIQPAELGDSAMYLCASSSRTGTLRETQYFGPGTRLLVL.

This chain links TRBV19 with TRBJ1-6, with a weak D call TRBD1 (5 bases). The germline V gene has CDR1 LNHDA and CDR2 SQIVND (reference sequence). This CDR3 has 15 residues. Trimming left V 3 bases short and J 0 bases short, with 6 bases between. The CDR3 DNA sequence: TGTGCCAGTAGTATCGGGGGCTCCTATAATTCACCCCTCCACTTT. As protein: CASSIGGSYNSPLHF.

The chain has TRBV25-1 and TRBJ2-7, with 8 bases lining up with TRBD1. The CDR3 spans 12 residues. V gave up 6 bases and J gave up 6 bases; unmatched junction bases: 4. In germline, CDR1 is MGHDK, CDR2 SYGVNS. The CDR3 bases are TGTGCCAGCAGAACGACAGGGGCCGAGCAGTACTTC. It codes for CASRTTGAEQYF.

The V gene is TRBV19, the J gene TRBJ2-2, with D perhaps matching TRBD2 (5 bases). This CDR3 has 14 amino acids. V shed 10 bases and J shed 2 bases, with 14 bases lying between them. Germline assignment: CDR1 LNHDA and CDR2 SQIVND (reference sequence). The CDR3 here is CATSHGINTGELFF. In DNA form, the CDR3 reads TGTGCCACCTCACACGGGATTAACACCGGGGAGCTGTTTTTT. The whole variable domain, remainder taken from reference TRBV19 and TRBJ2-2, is DGGITQSPKYLFRKEGQNVTLSCEQNLNHDAMYWYRQDPGQGLRLIYYSQIVNDFQKGDIAEGYSVSREKKESFPLTVTSAQKNPTAFYLCATSHGINTGELFFGEGSRLTVL.

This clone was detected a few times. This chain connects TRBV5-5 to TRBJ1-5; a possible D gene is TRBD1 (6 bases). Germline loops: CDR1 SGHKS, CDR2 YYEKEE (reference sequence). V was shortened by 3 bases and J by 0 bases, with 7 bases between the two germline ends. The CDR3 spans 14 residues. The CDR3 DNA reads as TGTGCCAGCAGCTGGACAGATAGCAATCAGCCCCAGCATTTT. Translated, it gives CASSWTDSNQPQHF. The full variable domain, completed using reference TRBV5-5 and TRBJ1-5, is DAGVTQSPTHLIKTRGQQVTLRCSPISGHKSVSWYQQVLGQGPQFIFQYYEKEERGRGNFPDRFSARQFPNYSSELNVNALLLGDSALYLCASSWTDSNQPQHFGDGTRLSIL.

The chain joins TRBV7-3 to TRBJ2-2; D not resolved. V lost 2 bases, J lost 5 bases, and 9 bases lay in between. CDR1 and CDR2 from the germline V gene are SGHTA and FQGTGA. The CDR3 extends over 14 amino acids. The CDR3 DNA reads TGTGCCAGCAGCTTACTCACAGATACCGGGGAGCTGTTTTTT. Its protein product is CASSLLTDTGELFF.

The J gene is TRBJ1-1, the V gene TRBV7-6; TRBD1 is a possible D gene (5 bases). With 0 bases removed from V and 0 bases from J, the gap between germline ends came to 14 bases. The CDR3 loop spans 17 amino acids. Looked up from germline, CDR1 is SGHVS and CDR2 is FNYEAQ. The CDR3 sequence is CASSLALKGPLNTEAFF. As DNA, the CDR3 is TGTGCCAGCAGCTTAGCGTTGAAGGGGCCTCTGAACACTGAAGCTTTCTTT.

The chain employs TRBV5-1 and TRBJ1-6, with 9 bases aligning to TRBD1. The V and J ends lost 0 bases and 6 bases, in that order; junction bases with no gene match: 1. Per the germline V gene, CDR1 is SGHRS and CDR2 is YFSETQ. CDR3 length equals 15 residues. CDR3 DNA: TGCGCCAGCAGCTTGGGGGGACAGGGTAATTCACCCCTCCACTTT. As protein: CASSLGGQGNSPLHF.

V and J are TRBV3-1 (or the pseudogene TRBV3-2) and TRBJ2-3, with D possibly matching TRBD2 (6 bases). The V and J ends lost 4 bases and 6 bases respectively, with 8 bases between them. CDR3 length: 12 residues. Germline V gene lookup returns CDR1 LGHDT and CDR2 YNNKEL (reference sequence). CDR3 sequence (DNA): TGTGCCAGCAGCCCGGGGGTGGATACGCAGTATTTT. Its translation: CASSPGVDTQYF.

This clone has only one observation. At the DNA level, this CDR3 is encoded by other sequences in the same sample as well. The CDR3 DNA reads TGCGCCAGCAGCTTGCGCAGCTCTGGGGCCAACGTCCTGACTTTC. As protein: CASSLRSSGANVLTF. The genes are TRBV5-1 and TRBJ2-6; D unclear. This CDR3 is 15 amino acids long. In germline, CDR1 is SGHRS, CDR2 YFSETQ. The V gene lost 1 base and the J gene lost 0 bases, with 5 bases spanning the gap.

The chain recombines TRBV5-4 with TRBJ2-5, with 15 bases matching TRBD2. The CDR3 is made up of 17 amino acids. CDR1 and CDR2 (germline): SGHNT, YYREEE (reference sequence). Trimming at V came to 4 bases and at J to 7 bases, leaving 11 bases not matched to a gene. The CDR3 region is CASSRAPGLAGGGTQYF. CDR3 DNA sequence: TGTGCCAGCAGCCGGGCGCCGGGACTAGCGGGGGGAGGGACCCAGTACTTC.

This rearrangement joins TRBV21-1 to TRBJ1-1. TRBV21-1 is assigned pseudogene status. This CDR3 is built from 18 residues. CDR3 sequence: CASSKGSVGRGLRTEAFF. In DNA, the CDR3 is TGTGCCAGCAGCAAAGGATCAGTGGGCAGGGGACTAAGAACTGAAGCTTTCTTT.

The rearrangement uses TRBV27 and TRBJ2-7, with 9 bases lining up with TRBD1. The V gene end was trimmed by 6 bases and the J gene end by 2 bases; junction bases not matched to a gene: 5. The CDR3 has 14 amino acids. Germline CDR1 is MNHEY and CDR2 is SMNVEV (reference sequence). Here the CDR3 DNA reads TGTGCCAGCAGACGGACAGGGGAAACCTACGAGCAGTACTTC. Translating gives CASRRTGETYEQYF.

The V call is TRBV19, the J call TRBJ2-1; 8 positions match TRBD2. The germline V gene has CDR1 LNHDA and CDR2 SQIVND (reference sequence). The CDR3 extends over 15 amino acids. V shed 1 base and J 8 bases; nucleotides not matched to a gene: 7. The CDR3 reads CASSIVSGGFDEQFF. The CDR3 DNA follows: TGTGCCAGTAGTATAGTTTCGGGGGGGTTCGATGAGCAGTTCTTC.

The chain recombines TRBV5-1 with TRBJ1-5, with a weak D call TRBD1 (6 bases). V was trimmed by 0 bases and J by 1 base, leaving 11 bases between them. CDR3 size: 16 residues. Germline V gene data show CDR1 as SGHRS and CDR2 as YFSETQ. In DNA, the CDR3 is TGCGCCAGCAGCTTGGGGTCAGGGGACAGCAATCAGCCCCAGCATTTT. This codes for CASSLGSGDSNQPQHF.

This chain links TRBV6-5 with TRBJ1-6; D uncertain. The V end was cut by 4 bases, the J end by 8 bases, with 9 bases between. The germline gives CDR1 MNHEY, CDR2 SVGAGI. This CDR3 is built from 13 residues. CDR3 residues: CASSSMGDSPLHF. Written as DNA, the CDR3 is TGTGCCAGCAGTTCAATGGGAGATTCACCCCTCCACTTT.

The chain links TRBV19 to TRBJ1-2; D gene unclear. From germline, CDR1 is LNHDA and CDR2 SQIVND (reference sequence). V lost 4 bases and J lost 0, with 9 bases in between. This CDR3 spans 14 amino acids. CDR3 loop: CASSTLGANYGYTF. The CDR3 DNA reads TGTGCCAGTAGTACACTGGGAGCTAACTATGGCTACACCTTC.

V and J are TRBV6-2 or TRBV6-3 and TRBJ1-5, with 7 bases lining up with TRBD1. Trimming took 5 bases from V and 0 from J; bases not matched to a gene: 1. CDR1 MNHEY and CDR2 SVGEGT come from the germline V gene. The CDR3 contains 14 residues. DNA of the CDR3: TGTGCCAGCAGTACAGGGGTTAGCAATCAGCCCCAGCATTTT. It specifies CASSTGVSNQPQHF.

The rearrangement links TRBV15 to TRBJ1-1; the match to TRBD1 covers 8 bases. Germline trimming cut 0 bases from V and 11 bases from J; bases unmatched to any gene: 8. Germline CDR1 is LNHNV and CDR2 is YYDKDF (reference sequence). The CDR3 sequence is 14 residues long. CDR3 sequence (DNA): TGTGCCACCAGCAGAGATAGACAGGGGCGGGGGGCTTTCTTT. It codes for CATSRDRQGRGAFF. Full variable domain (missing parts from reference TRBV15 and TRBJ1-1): DAMVIQNPRYQVTQFGKPVTLSCSQTLNHNVMYWYQQKSSQAPKLLFHYYDKDFNNEADTPDNFQSRRPNTSFCFLDIRSPGLGDTAMYLCATSRDRQGRGAFFGQGTRLTVV.

The DNA for the CDR3 is TGTGCCAGCAGCTTCGGCGGCTCTTCTGTCGCCGGGGAGCTGTTTTTT. Protein product: CASSFGGSSVAGELFF. The chain combines TRBV11-1 with TRBJ2-2; D gene ambiguous. The ends were cut back, 3 bases at V and 6 bases at J, with 17 bases in the middle. CDR1 is SGHAT, CDR2 FQDESV, per germline (reference sequence). CDR3 length equals 16 residues. The full variable domain, in which reference TRBV11-1 and TRBJ2-2 provide the parts outside the CDR3, is EAEVAQSPRYKITEKSQAVAFWCDPISGHATLYWYRQILGQGPELLVQFQDESVVDDSQLPKDRFSAERLKGVDSTLKIQPAELGDSAMYLCASSFGGSSVAGELFFGEGSRLTVL.

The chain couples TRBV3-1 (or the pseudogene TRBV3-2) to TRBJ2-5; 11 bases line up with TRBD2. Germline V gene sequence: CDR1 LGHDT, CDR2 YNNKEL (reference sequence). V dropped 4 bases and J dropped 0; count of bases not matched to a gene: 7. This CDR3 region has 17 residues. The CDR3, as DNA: TGTGCCAGCAGCCTTTTAGCGGGGGGGGGAAACCAAGAGACCCAGTACTTC. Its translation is CASSLLAGGGNQETQYF.

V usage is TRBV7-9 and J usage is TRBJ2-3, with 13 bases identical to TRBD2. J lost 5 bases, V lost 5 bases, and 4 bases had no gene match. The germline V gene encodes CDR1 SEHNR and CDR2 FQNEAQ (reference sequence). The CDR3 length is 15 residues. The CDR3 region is CASSPRLAGGDTQYF. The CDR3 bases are TGTGCCAGCAGCCCTCGACTAGCGGGGGGAGATACGCAGTATTTT.